This TCR beta chain came from a study of blood T cell repertoires in COVID-19. From germline, CDR1 is SNHLY and CDR2 FYNNEI. CDR3 size: 12 residues. V was pared by 8 bases and J by 4 bases, with 1 base of the junction left unmatched. Libraries were prepared by immunoSEQ multiplex PCR; TCRdb keeps only in-frame clonotypes and omits some of them. The repertoire holds roughly 95,000 clones, about four fifths seen once, with 15% to 20% in the top ten. The rearrangement uses TRBV2 and TRBJ2-2; TRBD1 aligns across 7 bases. The TCR was taken from an older man with acute or convalescent COVID-19. The sample consisted of peripheral blood. The CDR3 sequence is CASHRGTGELFF. DNA of the CDR3: TGTGCCAGCCACAGGGGCACCGGGGAGCTGTTTTTT.